One and the same sample provided the 15 T cell receptor beta chains below, sequenced in a study of T cell changes during pregnancy in multiple sclerosis. The table came from immunoSEQ multiplex PCR; TCRdb's copy has only in-frame clones and leaves some out. The repertoire holds tens of thousands of clones, about nine tenths seen once, with over 0.55% in the top ten. Sequencing was performed on CD4+ T cells from peripheral blood mononuclear cells, taken after pregnancy. Source of these receptors: a female donor with multiple sclerosis, enrolled in a pregnancy study.

The chain couples TRBV6-5 to TRBJ2-2; TRBD2 agrees at 8 bases. The CDR3 is 16 amino acids. Germline loops: CDR1 MNHEY, CDR2 SVGAGI. V lost 4 bases, J lost 8 bases, and 12 bases stayed unmatched. The CDR3 DNA reads TGTGCCAGCAGTTCTCTGTGGGGGACTAGGACTGGGGAGCTGTTTTTT. It is translated as CASSSLWGTRTGELFF.

The rearrangement uses TRBV28 and TRBJ2-2; D not resolved. This CDR3 region has 15 residues. The V gene lost 4 bases and the J gene lost 2 bases, with 11 bases spanning the gap. The V gene's germline CDR1 is MDHEN and CDR2 SYDVKM. CDR3 nucleotide sequence: TGTGCCAGCAGTTATGGCGGAATCAACACCGGGGAGCTGTTTTTT. Amino acids: CASSYGGINTGELFF. Using reference TRBV28 and TRBJ2-2 for the parts outside the CDR3, the full variable domain is DVKVTQSSRYLVKRTGEKVFLECVQDMDHENMFWYRQDPGLGLRLIYFSYDVKMKEKGDIPEGYSVSREKKERFSLILESASTNQTSMYLCASSYGGINTGELFFGEGSRLTVL.

J is TRBJ1-1 and V is TRBV7-2, with D tentatively TRBD1 (6 bases). The germline V gene encodes CDR1 SGHTA and CDR2 FQGNSA. The CDR3 has 14 residues. Trimming pared 5 bases from V and 0 bases from J, leaving 10 bases between. CDR3 loop: CASSEDSLNTEAFF. The CDR3 DNA reads as TGTGCCAGCAGCGAGGACAGCTTGAACACTGAAGCTTTCTTT.

This clone appeared a few times. This chain links TRBV11-2 with TRBJ2-7; 10 bases align to TRBD1. Germline lookup yields CDR1 SGHAT and CDR2 FQNNGV. Trimming took 5 bases from V and 7 from J; bases not matched to a gene: 11. There are 15 residues in the CDR3. This CDR3 is CASSVIGTGVFEQYF. The CDR3 DNA sequence: TGTGCCAGCAGCGTTATAGGGACAGGGGTTTTTGAGCAGTACTTC.

This chain joins TRBV6-6 and TRBJ1-4; 7 bases match TRBD1. Germline CDR1 is MNHNY and CDR2 is SVGAGI (reference sequence). The CDR3 is 15 residues long. The V segment lost 2 bases and the J segment 2 bases; nucleotides outside the gene matches: 2. The CDR3 sequence: CASSYPTGTNEKLFF. CDR3 nucleotides: TGTGCCAGCAGTTACCCGACAGGGACTAATGAAAAACTGTTTTTT.

The chain links TRBV19 to TRBJ2-2, with D perhaps TRBD2 (6 bases). The germline V gene encodes CDR1 LNHDA and CDR2 SQIVND (reference sequence). Trimming removed 6 bases at V and 6 bases at J, with 14 bases between. The CDR3 covers 14 residues. In DNA, the CDR3 is TGTGCCAGTAGGCCGGGACTTAGCGCCGGGGAGCTGTTTTTT. Translation gives CASRPGLSAGELFF.

The chain couples TRBV5-8 to TRBJ2-3; possible D gene TRBD1, 6 bases. Germline V gives CDR1 SGHTS, CDR2 YDEGEE. Trimming shortened V by 3 bases and J by 4 bases, and 18 bases separated the two germline ends. This CDR3 region has 16 residues. The CDR3 coding sequence is TGTGCCAGCAGCTCGAGCAGGGGAATTAGGGCAGATACGCAGTATTTT. Translated, it gives CASSSSRGIRADTQYF.

The chain couples TRBV27 to TRBJ2-3; 7 bases agree with TRBD2. Germline-derived CDR1 and CDR2 are MNHEY and SMNVEV (reference sequence). V lost 5 bases, J lost 15 bases, and 11 bases stayed unmatched. The CDR3 has 12 residues. The DNA of the CDR3 is TGTGCCAGCAGTCGTGAGACTAGCCGTACATATTTT. Translation gives CASSRETSRTYF.

This chain uses TRBV6-6 with TRBJ2-1; 12 nucleotides agree with TRBD2. The CDR3 consists of 15 residues. The germline CDR1 and CDR2 sequences are MNHNY and SVGAGI (reference sequence). Trimming took 4 bases from V and 6 from J; bases not matched to a gene: 4. CDR3 sequence: CASSLTSGSGNEQFF. The DNA of the CDR3 is TGTGCCAGCAGTTTGACTAGCGGGAGTGGCAATGAGCAGTTCTTC.

This clone was detected only a few times. The chain is built from TRBV7-2 and TRBJ2-7; TRBD1 agrees at 9 bases. CDR3 length equals 19 residues. Trimming took 3 bases from V and 0 from J; bases not matched to a gene: 15. From germline, CDR1 is SGHTA and CDR2 FQGNSA. DNA of the CDR3: TGTGCCAGCAGCTTGTCGGGACAGGGTGTTGGCGGGGGCTCCTACGAGCAGTACTTC. Protein: CASSLSGQGVGGGSYEQYF.

The chain carries TRBV2 and TRBJ1-2; 7 bases fit TRBD1. CDR1 SNHLY and CDR2 FYNNEI come from the germline V gene. The length of the CDR3 is 15 residues. Trimming cost V 9 bases and J 1 base; bases outside gene matches: 11. This chain's CDR3 is CARKGTAPFNYGYTF. The CDR3 nucleotides are TGTGCCAGGAAAGGGACAGCACCGTTTAACTATGGCTACACCTTC.

The chain uses TRBV7-2 and TRBJ1-5; D is undetermined. Trimming cost V 3 bases and J 7 bases, with 16 bases left between them. Germline CDR1 and CDR2: SGHTA and FQGNSA. The CDR3 has 15 residues. CDR3 sequence reads: CASSFNGEAGQPQHF. The CDR3 DNA reads as TGTGCCAGCAGCTTTAACGGGGAAGCGGGACAGCCCCAGCATTTT. The full variable domain, completed using reference TRBV7-2 and TRBJ1-5, is GAGVSQSPSNKVTEKGKDVELRCDPISGHTALYWYRQSLGQGLEFLIYFQGNSAPDKSGLPSDRFSAERTGGSVSTLTIQRTQQEDSAVYLCASSFNGEAGQPQHFGDGTRLSIL.

This clone was counted once. The chain carries TRBV27 and TRBJ2-5; 16 bases map to TRBD2. The germline V gene has CDR1 MNHEY and CDR2 SMNVEV (reference sequence). The CDR3 has 15 amino acids. V lost 5 bases to trimming and J lost 7 bases; unmatched junction nucleotides: 4. CDR3 sequence reads: CASSEGLAGGGTQYF. The DNA of the CDR3 is TGTGCCAGCAGTGAGGGACTAGCGGGAGGGGGGACCCAGTACTTC.

The rearrangement joins TRBV7-3 to TRBJ1-2, with D possibly being TRBD1 (6 bases). This CDR3 has 15 amino acids. With 4 bases removed from V and 8 bases from J, the gap between germline ends came to 20 bases. Germline CDR1 and CDR2: SGHTA and FQGTGA. CDR3 in DNA: TGTGCCAGCAGCTCCACCCCGGGACAATCGGAGGGCTACACCTTC. Its protein product is CASSSTPGQSEGYTF.

This sequence joins TRBV2 and TRBJ2-1; 9 bases line up with TRBD1. After removal of 6 bases from V and 1 base from J, the junction contained 4 bases not matched to a gene. Germline V gene sequence: CDR1 SNHLY, CDR2 FYNNEI. This CDR3 has 15 amino acids. The CDR3 coding sequence is TGTGCCAGCAGAGAACAGGGGGCATCCTACAATGAGCAGTTCTTC. This codes for CASREQGASYNEQFF.